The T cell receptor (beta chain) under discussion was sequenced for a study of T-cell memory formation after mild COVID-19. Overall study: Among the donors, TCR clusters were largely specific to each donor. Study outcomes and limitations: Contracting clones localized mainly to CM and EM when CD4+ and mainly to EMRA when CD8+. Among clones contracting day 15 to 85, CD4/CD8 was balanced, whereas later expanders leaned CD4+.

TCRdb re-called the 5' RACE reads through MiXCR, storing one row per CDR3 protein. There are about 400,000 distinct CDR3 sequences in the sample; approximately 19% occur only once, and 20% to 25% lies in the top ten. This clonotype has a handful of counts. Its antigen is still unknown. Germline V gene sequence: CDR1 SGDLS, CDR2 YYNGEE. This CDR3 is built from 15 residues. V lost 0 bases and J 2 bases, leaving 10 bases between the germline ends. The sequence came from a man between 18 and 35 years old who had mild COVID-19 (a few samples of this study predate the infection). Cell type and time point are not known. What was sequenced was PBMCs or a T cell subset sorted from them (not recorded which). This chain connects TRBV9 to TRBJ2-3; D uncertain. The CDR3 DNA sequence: TGTGCCAGCAGCGTAGAAGTCAGTAACACAGATACGCAGTATTTT. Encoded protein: CASSVEVSNTDTQYF.